These T cell receptor beta chains were read from a single sample in a study of radiotherapy plus CTLA-4 blockade in lung cancer. Assay used: immunoSEQ multiplex PCR; TCRdb lists only in-frame clones, some missing. This sample has 23,000 or so clones, with about three quarters found just once. The specimen comprised peripheral blood, sampled from a patient treated with radiotherapy plus ipilimumab. These receptors were taken from a human donor with non-small cell lung cancer who had stable disease on radiotherapy plus ipilimumab. Both conserved end residues are trimmed from each CDR3. A D gene is named only where the DNA matches it firmly.

-,TRBV27,TRBJ2-5,ASRHYGRRGLQETQY
TRBD1,TRBV7-2,TRBJ1-1,ASSLRRTGGEAF
-,TRBV27,TRBJ1-6,ASRVDRYNSPLH
TRBD2,TRBV11-3,TRBJ2-1,ASSPGTSGIYNEQF
TRBD1,TRBV9,TRBJ1-5,ASSRTHGTDLH
-,TRBV11-3,TRBJ2-6,ASSLGGSGANVLT
TRBD1,TRBV30,TRBJ2-7,AWSGGQSYEQY
TRBD1,TRBV18,TRBJ1-1,ASSPGTGRAEAF
-,TRBV7-2,TRBJ1-4,ASSSKLGGLGEKLF
-,TRBV6-1,TRBJ2-6,ASSEGTSGANVLT
-,TRBV14,TRBJ2-2,ASSHLQDTGELF
-,TRBV5-4,TRBJ1-2,ASSFLANYGYT
-,TRBV6-5,TRBJ2-3,ASSYSPTHRTDTQY
TRBD1,TRBV4-2,TRBJ1-1,ASSQGDRVPEAF
TRBD2,TRBV27,TRBJ2-2,ASITSGRLNTGELF
-,TRBV30,TRBJ1-5,AWSRSRTLTQPQH
TRBD2,TRBV28,TRBJ2-1,ASSPGTSGRVEQF
TRBD1,TRBV7-2,TRBJ2-2,ASREQGAGGELF
-,TRBV6-1,TRBJ2-6,ASSQRGANVLT
-,TRBV6-5,TRBJ1-2,ASATVANYGYT
TRBD1,TRBV7-2,TRBJ1-2,ASSSPGTGVGSYGYT
-,TRBV11-2,TRBJ2-1,ASSPRVSSYNEQF
-,TRBV28,TRBJ2-7,ASSLGGNPYEQY
TRBD1,TRBV2,TRBJ2-7,ASSDKGQGTRLYEQY
TRBD2,TRBV6-1,TRBJ2-2,ASNRGGTGELF
-,TRBV6-6,TRBJ1-1,ASSYGRKGTEAF
-,TRBV27,TRBJ1-4,ASSFSKTYNEKLF
-,TRBV18,TRBJ2-5,ASSQGDGRETQY
-,TRBV27,TRBJ2-7,ASGGQRSYEQY
-,TRBV29-1,TRBJ2-2,SVERATGELF
-,TRBV28,TRBJ1-5,ASSLGRVVNQPQH
-,TRBV2,TRBJ2-7,ASSRDSYEQY
TRBD2,TRBV19,TRBJ2-7,ASSGSGEHYEQY
TRBD2,TRBV7-2,TRBJ2-5,ASSRSRTSGRRQETQY
-,TRBV2,TRBJ1-2,ASSEGAGGYT
-,TRBV29-1,TRBJ1-1,SVVEGWGKGLAF
TRBD1,TRBV14,TRBJ1-6,ASSQGRGPGNSPLH
-,TRBV10-1,TRBJ2-5,ASSDPGQAETQY
-,TRBV6-5,TRBJ2-3,ATWTINGDTQY
-,TRBV9,TRBJ2-6,ASSVGRSSGANVLT
-,TRBV7-9,TRBJ1-2,ASSLGAGDNGYT
TRBD1,TRBV18,TRBJ2-3,ASSPFRDRGFTDTQY
-,TRBV10-2,TRBJ2-2,ASRGPKTGELF
TRBD2,TRBV7-2,TRBJ2-1,ASSLSRASGNNEQF
-,TRBV11-3,TRBJ2-5,ASSSQGLSAQY
TRBD2,TRBV7-2,TRBJ2-7,ASARGGGAYEQY
-,TRBV6-5,TRBJ1-1,ASSYSIRGETEAF
-,TRBV5-1,TRBJ2-3,ASIYGPGTDTQY
-,TRBV28,TRBJ2-2,ASSLRVGALNTGELF
-,TRBV11-3,TRBJ2-3,ASSQDGTSTDTQY
-,TRBV6-6,TRBJ2-4,ASSPDRAKNIQY
-,TRBV7-2,TRBJ1-1,ASSLVRAGWTEAF